The sequence of this T cell receptor (beta chain) was determined in a study (dated by TCRdb to the mid-2010s). CDR1 and CDR2 were assigned from the germline V gene (reference sequence) as SGHKS and YYEKEE. V loses 0 bases, J loses 8 bases, and the germline ends lie 11 bases apart. From the cysteine through the phenylalanine, the CDR3 covers 13 amino acids. Here the CDR3 DNA is all that survives: 39 bases in frame from base 1. This clonotype was counted only a few times. This receptor's antigen is unknown. No much larger clone exists at a distance of one base, and base qualities are not known. The library was made by RT-PCR. TCRdb records Illumina MiSeq as the sequencer. The public reads were reprocessed in TCRdb via fastp at Q25 and MiXCR, keeping in-frame beta chains. Merged by CDR3 protein, the rows form single entries marked with the most common genes and DNA. The sample table shows about 680,000 distinct CDR3 sequences, and approximately 15% are seen once. The ten largest account for 3.6% of the sample.

This receptor was taken from a female donor in good health, serving as a healthy control. What was sequenced was memory CD4+ T cells from blood. This receptor chain uses TRBV5-5 and TRBJ1-1, with no D gene named confidently. The bases read TGTGCCAGCAGCTTGGAGGTGCAGACAGAAGCTTTCTTT. The translation is CASSLEVQTEAFF.